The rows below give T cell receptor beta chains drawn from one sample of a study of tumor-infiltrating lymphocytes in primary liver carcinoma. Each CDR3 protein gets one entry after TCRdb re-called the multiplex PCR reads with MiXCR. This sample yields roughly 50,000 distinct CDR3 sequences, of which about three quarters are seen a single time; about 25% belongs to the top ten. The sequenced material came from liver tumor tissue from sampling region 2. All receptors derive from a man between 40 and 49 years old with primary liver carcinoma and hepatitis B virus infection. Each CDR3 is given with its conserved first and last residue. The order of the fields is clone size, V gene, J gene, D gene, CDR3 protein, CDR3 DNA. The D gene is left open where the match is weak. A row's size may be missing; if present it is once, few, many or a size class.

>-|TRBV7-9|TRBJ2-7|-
CASSPDRGEQYF
TGTGCCAGCAGCCCTGACAGAGGCGAGCAGTACTTC
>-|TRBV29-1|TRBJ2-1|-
CIVGPPFSSYNERFF
TGCATCGTGGGGCCTCCATTCAGCTCCTACAATGAGCGGTTCTTC
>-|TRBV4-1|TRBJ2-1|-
CASSQVPNSSGEHFF
TGCGCCAGCAGCCAAGTTCCTAACAGCTCAGGGGAGCACTTCTTC
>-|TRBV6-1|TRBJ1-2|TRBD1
CASSGQGGDYTF
TGTGCCAGCAGCGGACAGGGTGGTGACTACACCTTC
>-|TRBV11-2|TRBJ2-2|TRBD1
CANSAPGQTNTGELFF
TGTGCCAACAGCGCCCCGGGACAAACAAACACAGGGGAGCTGTTTTTC
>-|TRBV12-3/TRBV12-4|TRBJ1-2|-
CASSSFIGPESYGYTF
TGTGCCAGCAGTTCTTTCATTGGACCCGAATCCTATGGCTACACCTTC
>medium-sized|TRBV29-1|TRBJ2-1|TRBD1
CSVERRDRGYNEQFF
TGCAGCGTTGAGCGCCGGGACAGGGGTTACAATGAGCAGTTCTTC
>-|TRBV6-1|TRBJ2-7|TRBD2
CARSETSGTLYEQYF
TGTGCCAGAAGTGAAACTAGCGGGACCCTCTACGAGCAGTACTTC
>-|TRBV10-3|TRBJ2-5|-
CVISWGEIQYF
TGTGTCATCAGTTGGGGGGAGATCCAGTACTTC
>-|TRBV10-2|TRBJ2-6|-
CDSSMVSGANVLTF
TGCGACAGCAGTATGGTCTCTGGGGCCAACGTCCTGACTTTC
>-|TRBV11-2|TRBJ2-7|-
CASSLGETLPYVQYF
TGTGCCAGCAGCCTCGGCGAGACTCTACCCTACGTACAGTACTTC
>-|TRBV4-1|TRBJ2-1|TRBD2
CASSQSGTSGDNEQLF
TGTGCCAGCAGCCAGTCCGGGACTAGCGGTGACAATGAGCAGCTCTTC
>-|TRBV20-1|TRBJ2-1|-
CSARDPGVSYNEQFF
TGCAGTGCTAGAGATCCGGGGGTCTCCTACAATGAGCAGTTCTTC